This entry lists 25 T cell receptor beta chains sequenced from one sample in a study of cytomegalovirus exposure and HLA in healthy donors. The PCR contained 60 Vbeta and 13 Jbeta primers. Produced via immunoSEQ multiplex PCR; TCRdb's table is partial and in-frame only. Among 170,000 or so clones listed, over 70% were seen once. The specimen sequenced was PBMCs. The receptors were gathered from a woman aged 25 to 39 in good health and CMV-seropositive.

This sequence joins TRBV28 and TRBJ2-7; 8 bases align to TRBD1. Germline V gene sequence: CDR1 MDHEN, CDR2 SYDVKM. Trimming removed 6 bases from V and 7 bases from J; junction bases left unmatched: 11. CDR3 length equals 14 residues. CDR3 bases: TGTGCCAGCAGCTCTCGGACAGGGCTGGGAGAGCAGTACTTC. As protein: CASSSRTGLGEQYF. Combining the CDR3 with reference TRBV28 and TRBJ2-7 gives the whole variable domain DVKVTQSSRYLVKRTGEKVFLECVQDMDHENMFWYRQDPGLGLRLIYFSYDVKMKEKGDIPEGYSVSREKKERFSLILESASTNQTSMYLCASSSRTGLGEQYFGPGTRLTVT.

The rearrangement joins TRBV9 to TRBJ2-1; D gene ambiguous. CDR1 and CDR2 from the germline V gene are SGDLS and YYNGEE. V lost 0 bases to trimming and J lost 0 bases, with 7 bases between them. The length of the CDR3 is 15 residues. The CDR3: CASSVGVVSYNEQFF. The CDR3, as DNA: TGTGCCAGCAGCGTAGGCGTAGTCTCCTACAATGAGCAGTTCTTC.

This clone has a single count. V gene TRBV7-9 combines with J gene TRBJ2-3; D not certain. The V and J ends lost 5 bases and 3 bases respectively, with 6 bases between them. Germline lookup yields CDR1 SEHNR and CDR2 FQNEAQ (reference sequence). There are 12 residues in the CDR3. The CDR3 sequence is CASSPGTDTQYF. The CDR3 coding sequence is TGTGCCAGCAGCCCCGGGACAGATACGCAGTATTTT.

The chain links TRBV2 to TRBJ2-3; D possibly corresponds to TRBD2 (5 bases). V lost 6 bases, J lost 4 bases, and 14 bases lay in between. The CDR3 contains 14 residues. The germline gives CDR1 SNHLY, CDR2 FYNNEI. CDR3 sequence: CASSGIGSSDTQYF. The DNA for the CDR3 is TGTGCCAGCAGCGGAATTGGGAGCTCAGATACGCAGTATTTT.

This chain joins TRBV4-2 and TRBJ2-3, with 7 nucleotides matching TRBD2. The CDR3 runs to 15 residues. After removal of 1 base from V and 6 bases from J, the junction contained 7 bases not matched to a gene. The germline V gene encodes CDR1 LGHNA and CDR2 YNFKEQ. CDR3 region: CASSQVGGRTDTQYF. CDR3 DNA: TGTGCCAGCAGCCAAGTAGGCGGGAGAACCGATACGCAGTATTTT.

The rearrangement joins TRBV21-1 to TRBJ1-1; the D segment call TRBD1 is taken from the table without a DNA check. TRBV21-1 is tagged as a pseudogene. The CDR3 is 15 amino acids. Here the CDR3 reads CASSKDGTGHTEAFF. CDR3 sequence (DNA): TGTGCCAGCAGCAAAGATGGGACAGGCCACACTGAAGCTTTCTTT.

The genes are TRBV25-1 and TRBJ2-3; D not certain. V lost 2 bases to trimming and J lost 6 bases, with 9 bases between them. CDR1 and CDR2 (germline): MGHDK, SYGVNS. This CDR3 is 13 amino acids long. The CDR3 is CASSESAPDTQYF. In DNA, the CDR3 is TGTGCCAGCAGTGAAAGCGCCCCTGATACGCAGTATTTT.

The J gene is TRBJ2-7, the V gene TRBV5-1; a weak D match, TRBD2 (7 bases). V lost 3 bases and J 7 bases, leaving 20 bases between the germline ends. CDR1 and CDR2 from the germline V gene are SGHRS and YFSETQ. The CDR3 consists of 15 residues. CDR3 DNA: TGCGCCAGCAGCTGGGGGGGCCAGGCCGCTAGTGAGCAGTACTTC. This sequence encodes CASSWGGQAASEQYF.

The chain joins TRBV29-1 to TRBJ1-4; no clear D. Trimming left V 6 bases short and J 2 bases short, with 13 bases between. This CDR3 is built from 14 residues. The germline V gene encodes CDR1 SQVTM and CDR2 ANQGSEA. As DNA, the CDR3 is TGCAGCGTGGAGCCAATAGCGACTAATGAAAAACTGTTTTTT. It translates to CSVEPIATNEKLFF.

The chain links TRBV28 to TRBJ1-3; D is ambiguous. V was trimmed by 2 bases and J by 4 bases, leaving 9 bases between them. Germline V gives CDR1 MDHEN, CDR2 SYDVKM. The CDR3 has 14 residues. The CDR3 loop reads CASSLLGSGNTIYF. DNA for the CDR3: TGTGCCAGCAGTTTACTAGGCTCGGGAAACACCATATATTTT.

In DNA form, the CDR3 reads TGTGCCAGCCGGGACTCAACACGCGAGCAGTACTTC. It is translated as CASRDSTREQYF. This chain joins TRBV6-1 and TRBJ2-7; maybe TRBD2 (6 bases). The CDR3 runs to 12 residues. Trimming took 8 bases from V and 6 from J, leaving 14 bases between them. Germline V gene sequence: CDR1 MNHNS, CDR2 SASEGT.

The rearrangement uses TRBV2 and TRBJ2-7; 7 bases agree with TRBD1. V lost 7 bases and J lost 1; bases outside the gene matches: 10. This CDR3 is 15 amino acids long. Germline values: CDR1 SNHLY, CDR2 FYNNEI. The CDR3 spells CASKVDEQGSYEQYF. Here the CDR3 DNA reads TGTGCCAGCAAGGTGGATGAACAGGGGTCCTACGAGCAGTACTTC.

The chain is built from TRBV18 and TRBJ1-2, with D tentatively TRBD1 (5 bases). In germline, CDR1 is KGHSH, CDR2 LQKENI. The V gene lost 2 bases and the J gene lost 8 bases, with 24 bases spanning the gap. The CDR3 length is 17 residues. The CDR3 coding sequence is TGTGCCAGCTCACCAACAGCTTTACCGGGGGGTTTAGGCGGCTACACCTTC. As protein: CASSPTALPGGLGGYTF.

Details on this clone: The sample carries other DNA sequences with the same CDR3. V gene TRBV27 combines with J gene TRBJ2-7; 7 positions agree with TRBD1. V lost 5 bases, J lost 2 bases, and 6 bases stayed unmatched. The CDR3 is made up of 14 amino acids. Germline V lookup: CDR1 MNHEY, CDR2 SMNVEV (reference sequence). The CDR3 region is CASSHGTAAYEQYF. CDR3 nucleotide sequence: TGTGCCAGCAGTCACGGGACAGCCGCCTACGAGCAGTACTTC.

This sequence joins TRBV13 and TRBJ2-3; 13 positions match TRBD2. The CDR3 totals 15 residues. The junction had 6 bases not matched to a gene; V was cut back by 5 bases and J by 7 bases. The germline CDR1 and CDR2 sequences are PRHDT and FYEKMQ (reference sequence). The CDR3 sequence is CASSLGTSGIYTQYF. The CDR3 DNA reads TGTGCCAGCAGCCTCGGGACTAGCGGGATATATACGCAGTATTTT.

The chain uses TRBV27 and TRBJ2-1, with 7 bases matching TRBD2. The trim removed 5 bases at V and 0 bases at J, leaving 7 bases unmatched. This CDR3 spans 16 amino acids. CDR1 is MNHEY, CDR2 SMNVEV, per germline (reference sequence). CDR3 nucleotides: TGTGCCAGCAGTGTCCTAGCGGCAGGCTCCTACAATGAGCAGTTCTTC. Amino acids: CASSVLAAGSYNEQFF.

This clone appeared a single time. J is TRBJ1-1 and V is TRBV7-8; the D is unclear. The germline V gene encodes CDR1 SGHVS and CDR2 FQNEAQ. The CDR3 runs to 15 residues. V gave up 5 bases and J gave up 0 bases, with 13 bases separating them. The CDR3 sequence is CASSPHEAVNTEAFF. The CDR3 DNA follows: TGTGCCAGCAGCCCTCATGAGGCGGTGAACACTGAAGCTTTCTTT.

The chain combines TRBV7-8 with TRBJ2-5; 7 nucleotides match TRBD1. The V segment lost 3 bases and the J segment 5 bases; nucleotides outside the gene matches: 9. The CDR3 length is 15 residues. Germline assignment: CDR1 SGHVS and CDR2 FQNEAQ. The CDR3 sequence is CASSLPDRARETQYF. The CDR3 DNA sequence: TGTGCCAGCAGCTTGCCCGACAGGGCGAGGGAGACCCAGTACTTC.

The chain links TRBV12-2 to TRBJ2-5; TRBD2, the D gene given by the table, was not confirmed from the DNA. TRBV12-2 is termed a pseudogene. This CDR3 region has 16 residues. The CDR3 sequence is CASRLERAPLQETQYF. The CDR3 bases are TGTGCAAGTCGCTTAGAGAGAGCGCCGCTCCAAGAGACCCAGTACTTC.

CDR3 loop: CASSPQPGAGELFF. CDR3 coding DNA: TGTGCCAGCAGCCCCCAACCAGGGGCCGGGGAGCTGTTTTTT. The V call is TRBV11-3, the J call TRBJ2-2; weak D call: TRBD1 (6 bases). Germline V CDR1 and CDR2: SGHNT, YENEEA. This CDR3 contains 14 residues. V was pared by 5 bases and J by 6 bases, with 13 bases between.

The DNA of the CDR3 is TGTGCTTTTCACACCCACAAGCGGGTCACCTCCTACGAGCAGTACTTC. Translated: CAFHTHKRVTSYEQYF. The chain has TRBV28 and TRBJ2-7; maybe TRBD2 (6 bases). CDR3 length equals 16 residues. Germline V gene sequence: CDR1 MDHEN, CDR2 SYDVKM.

Comment on this clone: Other DNA sequences in this specimen translate into the identical CDR3. The rearrangement joins TRBV6-5 to TRBJ2-7; 10 nucleotides align to TRBD2. V trimming: 0 bases; J trimming: 4 bases; junction bases outside the gene matches: 6. The CDR3 is made up of 16 amino acids. Germline V CDR1 and CDR2: MNHEY, SVGAGI. CDR3 coding DNA: TGTGCCAGCAGTTACTCTGGTCTAGCGGGAGCATACGAGCAGTACTTC. This sequence encodes CASSYSGLAGAYEQYF.

This rearrangement joins TRBV28 to TRBJ1-2; 7 bases fit TRBD1. The CDR3 spans 16 residues. The V segment lost 5 bases and the J segment 3 bases; nucleotides outside the gene matches: 12. In germline, CDR1 is MDHEN, CDR2 SYDVKM. Written as DNA, the CDR3 is TGTGCCAGCAGTGCCCCGGGACAGAATAATCACTATGGCTACACCTTC. Translating gives CASSAPGQNNHYGYTF.

The V call is TRBV11-2, the J call TRBJ2-1, with TRBD2 matching over 7 bases. Per the germline V gene, CDR1 is SGHAT and CDR2 is FQNNGV. Trimming cost V 5 bases and J 2 bases; bases outside gene matches: 9. There are 16 residues in the CDR3. The CDR3 DNA sequence: TGTGCCAGCAGCCTAGGGGCTAGCGGCGCCTACAATGAGCAGTTCTTC. Translating it yields CASSLGASGAYNEQFF. The full variable domain, completed using reference TRBV11-2 and TRBJ2-1, is EAGVAQSPRYKIIEKRQSVAFWCNPISGHATLYWYQQILGQGPKLLIQFQNNGVVDDSQLPKDRFSAERLKGVDSTLKIQPAKLEDSAVYLCASSLGASGAYNEQFFGPGTRLTVL.

The V call is TRBV7-9, the J call TRBJ2-1; D remains unclear. Looked up from germline, CDR1 is SEHNR and CDR2 is FQNEAQ (reference sequence). Trimming removed 5 bases from V and 8 bases from J, with 10 bases in between. CDR3 size: 12 residues. CDR3 amino acids: CASSERVDEQFF. For the CDR3, the DNA is TGTGCCAGCAGCGAACGGGTGGATGAGCAGTTCTTC.